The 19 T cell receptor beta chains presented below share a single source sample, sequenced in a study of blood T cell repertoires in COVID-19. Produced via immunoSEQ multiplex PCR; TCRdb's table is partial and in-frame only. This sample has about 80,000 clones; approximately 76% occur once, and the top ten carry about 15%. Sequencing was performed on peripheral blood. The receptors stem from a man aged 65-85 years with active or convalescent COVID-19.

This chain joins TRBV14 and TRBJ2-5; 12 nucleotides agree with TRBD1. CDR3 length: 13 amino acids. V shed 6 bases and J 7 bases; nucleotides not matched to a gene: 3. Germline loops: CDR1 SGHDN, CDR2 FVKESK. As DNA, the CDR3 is TGTGCCAGCAGAGGGACAGGGGGCCTGACCCAGTACTTC. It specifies CASRGTGGLTQYF.

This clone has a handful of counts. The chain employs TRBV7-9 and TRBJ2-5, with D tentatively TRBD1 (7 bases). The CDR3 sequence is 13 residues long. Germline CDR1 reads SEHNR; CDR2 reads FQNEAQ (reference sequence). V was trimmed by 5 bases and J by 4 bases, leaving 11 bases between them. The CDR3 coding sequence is TGTGCCAGCAGCCCCAGGGGGGCAGAGACCCAGTACTTC. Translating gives CASSPRGAETQYF.

In nucleotides, the CDR3 is TGTGCCACCAGTGAGACCGGGACAGACGAAAAACTGTTTTTT. This encodes CATSETGTDEKLFF. The V call is TRBV24-1, the J call TRBJ1-4; 7 nucleotides align to TRBD1. The CDR3 totals 14 residues. After removal of 4 bases from V and 8 bases from J, the junction contained 6 bases not matched to a gene. Germline V gene sequence: CDR1 KGHDR, CDR2 SFDVKD.

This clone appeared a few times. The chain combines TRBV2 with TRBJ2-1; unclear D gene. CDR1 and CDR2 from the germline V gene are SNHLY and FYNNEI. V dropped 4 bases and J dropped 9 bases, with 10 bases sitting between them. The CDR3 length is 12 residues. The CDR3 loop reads CASSVGAGEQFF. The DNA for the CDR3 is TGTGCCAGCAGTGTCGGTGCCGGTGAGCAGTTCTTC.

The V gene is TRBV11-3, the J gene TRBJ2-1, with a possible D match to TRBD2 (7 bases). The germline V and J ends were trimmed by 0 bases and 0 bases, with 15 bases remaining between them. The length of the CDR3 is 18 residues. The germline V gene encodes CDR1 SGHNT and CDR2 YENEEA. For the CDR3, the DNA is TGTGCCAGCAGCTTAGAATGGGGGGGCGGTAGCTCCTACAATGAGCAGTTCTTC. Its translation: CASSLEWGGGSSYNEQFF.

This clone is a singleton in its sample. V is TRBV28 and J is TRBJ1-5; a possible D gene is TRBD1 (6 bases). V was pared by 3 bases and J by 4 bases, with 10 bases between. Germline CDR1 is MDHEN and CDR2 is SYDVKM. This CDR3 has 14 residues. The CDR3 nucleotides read TGTGCCAGCAGTTTTACAGGGTGGAATCAGCCCCAGCATTTT. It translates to CASSFTGWNQPQHF. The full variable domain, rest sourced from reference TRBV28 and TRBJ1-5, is DVKVTQSSRYLVKRTGEKVFLECVQDMDHENMFWYRQDPGLGLRLIYFSYDVKMKEKGDIPEGYSVSREKKERFSLILESASTNQTSMYLCASSFTGWNQPQHFGDGTRLSIL.

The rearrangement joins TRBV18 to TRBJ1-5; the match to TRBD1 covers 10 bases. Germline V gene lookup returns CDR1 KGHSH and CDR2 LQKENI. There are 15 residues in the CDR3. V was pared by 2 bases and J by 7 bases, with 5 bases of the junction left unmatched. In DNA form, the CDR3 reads TGTGCCAGCTCACCAGCCGGGACAGGGGACCAGCCCCAGCATTTT. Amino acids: CASSPAGTGDQPQHF.

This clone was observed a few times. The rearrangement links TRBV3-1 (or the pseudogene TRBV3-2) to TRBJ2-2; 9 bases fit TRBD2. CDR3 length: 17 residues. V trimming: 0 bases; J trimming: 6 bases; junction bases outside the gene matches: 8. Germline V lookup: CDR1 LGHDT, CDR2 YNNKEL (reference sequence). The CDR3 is CASSQDPAGGSAGELFF. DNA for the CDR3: TGTGCCAGCAGCCAAGATCCGGCGGGGGGGTCCGCCGGGGAGCTGTTTTTT.

CDR3 protein: CASSQGATDTQYF. The CDR3 nucleotides are TGTGCCAGCAGTCAGGGGGCCACAGATACGCAGTATTTT. V usage is TRBV28 and J usage is TRBJ2-3, with TRBD1 matching 8 bases. There are 13 residues in the CDR3. V trimming: 5 bases; J trimming: 2 bases; junction bases outside the gene matches: 0. CDR1 is MDHEN, CDR2 SYDVKM, per germline.

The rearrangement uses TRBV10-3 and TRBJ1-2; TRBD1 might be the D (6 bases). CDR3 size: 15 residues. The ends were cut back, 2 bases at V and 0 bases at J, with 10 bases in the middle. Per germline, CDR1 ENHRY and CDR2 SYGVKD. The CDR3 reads CAISEARGANYGYTF. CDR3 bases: TGTGCCATCAGTGAGGCCAGGGGAGCTAACTATGGCTACACCTTC.

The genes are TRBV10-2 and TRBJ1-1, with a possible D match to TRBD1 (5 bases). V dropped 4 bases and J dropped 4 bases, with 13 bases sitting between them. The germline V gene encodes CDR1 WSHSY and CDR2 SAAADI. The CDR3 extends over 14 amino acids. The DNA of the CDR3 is TGCGCCAGCAGTGCAGGTGGGAGGGGCACTGAAGCTTTCTTT. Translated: CASSAGGRGTEAFF.

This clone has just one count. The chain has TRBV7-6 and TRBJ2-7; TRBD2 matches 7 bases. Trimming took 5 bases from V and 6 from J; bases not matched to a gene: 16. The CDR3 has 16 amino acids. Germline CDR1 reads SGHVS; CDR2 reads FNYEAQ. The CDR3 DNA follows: TGTGCCAGCAGCCCCGTTGGAGCGGGGAACCTCTTCGAGCAGTACTTC. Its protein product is CASSPVGAGNLFEQYF.

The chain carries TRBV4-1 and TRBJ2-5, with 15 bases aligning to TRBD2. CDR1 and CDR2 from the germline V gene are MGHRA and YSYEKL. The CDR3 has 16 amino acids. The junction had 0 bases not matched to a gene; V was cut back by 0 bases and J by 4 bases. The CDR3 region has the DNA TGCGCCAGCAGCCAAGAGGGACTAGCGGGGGGAGAGACCCAGTACTTC. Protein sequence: CASSQEGLAGGETQYF.

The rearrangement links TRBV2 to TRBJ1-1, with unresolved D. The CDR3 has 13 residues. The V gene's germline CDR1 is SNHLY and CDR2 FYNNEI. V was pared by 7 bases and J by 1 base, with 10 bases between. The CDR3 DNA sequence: TGTGCCAGCAAGAGGGTAGGGAACACTGAAGCTTTCTTT. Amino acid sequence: CASKRVGNTEAFF.

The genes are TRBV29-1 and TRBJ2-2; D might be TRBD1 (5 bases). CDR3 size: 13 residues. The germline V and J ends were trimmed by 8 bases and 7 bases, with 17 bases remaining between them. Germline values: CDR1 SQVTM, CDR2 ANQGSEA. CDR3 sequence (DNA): TGCAGCTCGAGCCAGGGATACAGCGGGGAGCTGTTTTTT. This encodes CSSSQGYSGELFF.

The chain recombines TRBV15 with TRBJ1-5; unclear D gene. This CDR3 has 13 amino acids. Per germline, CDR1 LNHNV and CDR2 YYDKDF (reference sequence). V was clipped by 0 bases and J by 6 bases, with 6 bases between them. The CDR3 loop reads CATSRDAGQPQHF. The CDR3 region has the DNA TGTGCCACCAGCAGAGATGCGGGTCAGCCCCAGCATTTT.

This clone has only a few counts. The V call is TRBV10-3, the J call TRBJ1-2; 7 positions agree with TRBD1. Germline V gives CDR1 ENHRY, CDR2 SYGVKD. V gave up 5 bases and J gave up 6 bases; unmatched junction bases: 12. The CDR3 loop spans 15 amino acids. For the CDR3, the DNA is TGTGCCATCAGTCCCCGGGGAGGAGGGGGCGATGGCTACACCTTC. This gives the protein CAISPRGGGGDGYTF.

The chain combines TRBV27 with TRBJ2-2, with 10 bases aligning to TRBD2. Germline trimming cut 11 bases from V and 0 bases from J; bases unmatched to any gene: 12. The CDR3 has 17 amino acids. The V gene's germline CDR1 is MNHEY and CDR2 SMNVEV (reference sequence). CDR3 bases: TGTGCCGTGAAAGCGGGGGGGTACAACGCGAACACCGGGGAGCTGTTTTTT. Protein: CAVKAGGYNANTGELFF.

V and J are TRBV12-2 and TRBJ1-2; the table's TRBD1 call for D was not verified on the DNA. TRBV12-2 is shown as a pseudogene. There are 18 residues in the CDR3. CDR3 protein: CASRLGGGPPRVRYGYTF. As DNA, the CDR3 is TGTGCAAGTCGCTTAGGAGGGGGCCCTCCCAGGGTACGGTATGGCTACACCTTC.